Here is one TCR beta chain with its context. The sample belongs to a study of blood T cell repertoires in COVID-19. In the study overall: Sources were T cells, B-cell-depleted T cells, or PBMCs; the material itself was cDNA or gDNA.

Trimming left V 0 bases short and J 7 bases short, with 11 bases between. CDR3 length: 15 amino acids. The germline V gene has CDR1 SGDLS and CDR2 YYNGEE. Generated by immunoSEQ multiplex PCR, the TCRdb table keeps only in-frame clones and is missing some. The profile shows approximately 34,000 clones, around nine tenths of them singletons. Sequencing was performed on peripheral blood. The TCR originated in a human donor in a cohort sampled during active COVID-19. The chain uses TRBV9 and TRBJ1-6; no clear D gene. The CDR3 DNA is TGTGCCAGCAGCGTAGCGGGGAAGGGCAATTCACCCCTCCACTTT. This gives the protein CASSVAGKGNSPLHF.